This entry concerns a single TCR beta chain. The same CDR3 can be traced to other DNA sequences in this sample. This record comes from a study of T cell changes during pregnancy in multiple sclerosis. Data came from immunoSEQ multiplex PCR; TCRdb stores just in-frame clones and leaves some out. The profile shows roughly 38,000 clones, approximately 94% of them singletons. This sequence was found in a female donor with multiple sclerosis, enrolled in a pregnancy study. Sequences were derived from CD4+ T cells from peripheral blood mononuclear cells, sampled in the third trimester of pregnancy.

The CDR3 here is CASSYSRTGDSYEQYF. CDR3 DNA sequence: TGTGCCAGCAGTTACTCTCGGACAGGGGACTCCTACGAGCAGTACTTC. The chain employs TRBV6-5 and TRBJ2-7, with 9 bases that match TRBD1. Germline lookup yields CDR1 MNHEY and CDR2 SVGAGI. The CDR3 runs 16 residues. J gave up 0 bases and V 0 bases, and 3 bases lay outside the gene matches.